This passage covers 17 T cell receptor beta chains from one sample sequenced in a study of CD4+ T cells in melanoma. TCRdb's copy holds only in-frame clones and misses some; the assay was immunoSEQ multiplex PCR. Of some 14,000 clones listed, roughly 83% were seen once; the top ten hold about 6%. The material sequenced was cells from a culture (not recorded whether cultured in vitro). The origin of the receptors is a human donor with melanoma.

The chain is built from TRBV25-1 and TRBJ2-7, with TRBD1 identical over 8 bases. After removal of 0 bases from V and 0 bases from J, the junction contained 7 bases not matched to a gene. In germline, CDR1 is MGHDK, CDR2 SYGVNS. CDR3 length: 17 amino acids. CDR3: CASSEYRLGQGSYEQYF. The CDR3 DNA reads TGTGCCAGCAGTGAATATCGGCTCGGACAGGGCTCCTACGAGCAGTACTTC.

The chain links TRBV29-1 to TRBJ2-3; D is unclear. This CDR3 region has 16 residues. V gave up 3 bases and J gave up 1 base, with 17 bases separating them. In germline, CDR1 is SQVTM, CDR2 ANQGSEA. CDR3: CSVEGTMPLGTDTQYF. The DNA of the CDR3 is TGCAGCGTTGAGGGAACGATGCCTCTGGGCACAGATACGCAGTATTTT.

The CDR3 here is CATSSPGQGSYEQYF. For the CDR3, the DNA is TGTGCCACCAGCAGCCCGGGACAGGGGTCCTACGAGCAGTACTTC. The chain has TRBV15 and TRBJ2-7, with TRBD1 matching 10 bases. J was trimmed by 1 base and V by 3 bases; bases with no gene match: 3. Germline assignment: CDR1 LNHNV and CDR2 YYDKDF (reference sequence). This CDR3 has 15 residues.

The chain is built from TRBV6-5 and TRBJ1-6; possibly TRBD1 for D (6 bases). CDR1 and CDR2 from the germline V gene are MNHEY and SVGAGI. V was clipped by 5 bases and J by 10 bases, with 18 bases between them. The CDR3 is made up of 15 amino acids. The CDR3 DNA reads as TGTGCCAGCAGTAAGACAGGCTCCCCAGAATCACCCCTCCACTTT. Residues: CASSKTGSPESPLHF.

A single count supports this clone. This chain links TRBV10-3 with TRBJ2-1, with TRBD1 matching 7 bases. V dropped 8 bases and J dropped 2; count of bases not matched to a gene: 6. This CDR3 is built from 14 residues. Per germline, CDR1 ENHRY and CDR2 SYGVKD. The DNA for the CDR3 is TGTGCCATCTCCCCCGGGACAGCCTACAATGAGCAGTTCTTC. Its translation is CAISPGTAYNEQFF.

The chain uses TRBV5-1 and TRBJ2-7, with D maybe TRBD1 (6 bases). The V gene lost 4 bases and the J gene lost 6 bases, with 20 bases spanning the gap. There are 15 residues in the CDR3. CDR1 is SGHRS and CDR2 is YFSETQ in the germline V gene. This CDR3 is CASSRETGQHGEQYF. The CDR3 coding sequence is TGCGCCAGCAGCCGCGAGACAGGACAGCACGGCGAGCAGTACTTC.

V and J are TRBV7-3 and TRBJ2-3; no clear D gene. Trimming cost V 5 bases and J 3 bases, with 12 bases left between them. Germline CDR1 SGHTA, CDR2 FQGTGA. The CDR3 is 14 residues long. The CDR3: CASSPYAVTDTQYF. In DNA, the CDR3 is TGTGCCAGCAGCCCCTATGCTGTTACAGATACGCAGTATTTT.

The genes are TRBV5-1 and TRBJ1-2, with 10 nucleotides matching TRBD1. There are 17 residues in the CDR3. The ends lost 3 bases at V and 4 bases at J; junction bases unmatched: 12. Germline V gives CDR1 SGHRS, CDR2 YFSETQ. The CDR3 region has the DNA TGCGCCAGCAGCTCGGGACAGGGGATCTCAGCCTTCTATGGCTACACCTTC. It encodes CASSSGQGISAFYGYTF.

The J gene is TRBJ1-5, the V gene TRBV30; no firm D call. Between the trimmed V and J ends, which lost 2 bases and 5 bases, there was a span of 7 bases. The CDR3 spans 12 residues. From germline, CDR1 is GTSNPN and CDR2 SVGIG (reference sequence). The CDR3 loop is CAWSRQDQPQHF. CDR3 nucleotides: TGTGCCTGGAGTCGGCAAGATCAGCCCCAGCATTTT.

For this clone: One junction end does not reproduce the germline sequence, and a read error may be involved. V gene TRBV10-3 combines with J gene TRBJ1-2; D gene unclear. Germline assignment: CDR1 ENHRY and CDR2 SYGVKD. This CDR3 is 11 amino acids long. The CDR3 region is CAIGEGYGYTF. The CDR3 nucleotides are TGTGCCATCGGTGAGGGCTATGGCTACACCTTC.

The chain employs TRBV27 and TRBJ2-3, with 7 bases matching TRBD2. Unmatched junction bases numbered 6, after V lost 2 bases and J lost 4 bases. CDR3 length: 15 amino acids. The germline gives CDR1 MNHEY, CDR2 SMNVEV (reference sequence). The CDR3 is CASSLKREGPDTQYF. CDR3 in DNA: TGTGCCAGCAGTTTAAAAAGGGAGGGGCCAGATACGCAGTATTTT.

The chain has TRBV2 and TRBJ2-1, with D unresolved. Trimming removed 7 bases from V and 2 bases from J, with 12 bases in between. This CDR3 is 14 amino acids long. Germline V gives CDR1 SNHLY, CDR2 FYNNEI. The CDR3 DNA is TGTGCCAGCATTTGGGTACCCCCCTACAATGAGCAGTTCTTC. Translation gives CASIWVPPYNEQFF.

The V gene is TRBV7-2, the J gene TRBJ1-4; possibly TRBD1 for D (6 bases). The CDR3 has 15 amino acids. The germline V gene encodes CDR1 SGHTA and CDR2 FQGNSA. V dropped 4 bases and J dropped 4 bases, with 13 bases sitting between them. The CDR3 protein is CASSSQGQSNEKLFF. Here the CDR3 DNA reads TGTGCCAGCAGCTCACAGGGACAAAGTAATGAAAAACTGTTTTTT.

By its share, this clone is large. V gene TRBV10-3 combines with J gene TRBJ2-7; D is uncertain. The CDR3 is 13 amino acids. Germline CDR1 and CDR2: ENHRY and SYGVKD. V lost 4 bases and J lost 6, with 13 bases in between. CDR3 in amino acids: CAISANGMGEQYF. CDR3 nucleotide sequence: TGTGCCATCAGTGCGAACGGAATGGGCGAGCAGTACTTC.

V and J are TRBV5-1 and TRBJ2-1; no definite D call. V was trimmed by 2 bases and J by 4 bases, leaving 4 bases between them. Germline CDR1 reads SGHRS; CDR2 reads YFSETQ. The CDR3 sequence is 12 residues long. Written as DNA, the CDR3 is TGCGCCAGCAGCTTTAGGTACAATGAGCAGTTCTTC. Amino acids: CASSFRYNEQFF.

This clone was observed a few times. DNA of the CDR3: TGCAGCGTTGAGAGGGGGCTCGGGTATGGCTACACCTTC. It translates to CSVERGLGYGYTF. The V gene is TRBV29-1, the J gene TRBJ1-2, with 7 bases identical to TRBD1. The CDR3 has 13 amino acids. The V segment lost 3 bases and the J segment 5 bases; nucleotides outside the gene matches: 6. Germline CDR1 SQVTM, CDR2 ANQGSEA.

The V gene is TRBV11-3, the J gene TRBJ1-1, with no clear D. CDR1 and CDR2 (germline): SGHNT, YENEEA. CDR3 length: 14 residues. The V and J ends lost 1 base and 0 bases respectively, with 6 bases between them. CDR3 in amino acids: CASSLAGVNTEAFF. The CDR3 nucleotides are TGTGCCAGCAGCTTAGCCGGGGTGAACACTGAAGCTTTCTTT.